This T cell receptor beta chain was captured in a study of regulatory T cells in long-lasting Graves disease. Both iRepertoire HTBI primers and Arm-PCR of CDR3 regions were used to build the TCR beta libraries. Authors' methods: Spanning all samples, the identified segments comprised around 60 TRBV and approximately 13 TRBJ. Using its own MiXCR run on the multiplex PCR reads, TCRdb lists one record per CDR3 protein. Here the V and J calls rest on TCRdb's processing, not on the authors' analysis. The sample lists about 340,000 distinct CDR3 sequences, about 20% occurring once. Documented time point: persistent/refractory GD, antithyroid drugs over 5 years with positive TRAb. The TCR library was prepared using RNA isolated from PBMCs. This clonotype was counted between two and nine times. V was trimmed by 1 base and J by 7 bases, leaving 5 bases between them. The CDR3 extends over 11 amino acids. Germline V gene data show CDR1 as MNHEY and CDR2 as SVGEGT.

V and J are TRBV6-2 or TRBV6-3 and TRBJ2-7; D could derive from TRBD1 or TRBD2 (5 bases each). The source material was peripheral blood mononuclear cells (PBMCs), sampled when the disease was refractory, from a patient treated with antithyroid drugs. The receptor was derived from a female donor with Graves disease. CDR3 bases: TGTGCCAGCAGTTACTGGGGGGAGCAGTACTTC. Its protein is CASSYWGEQYF.